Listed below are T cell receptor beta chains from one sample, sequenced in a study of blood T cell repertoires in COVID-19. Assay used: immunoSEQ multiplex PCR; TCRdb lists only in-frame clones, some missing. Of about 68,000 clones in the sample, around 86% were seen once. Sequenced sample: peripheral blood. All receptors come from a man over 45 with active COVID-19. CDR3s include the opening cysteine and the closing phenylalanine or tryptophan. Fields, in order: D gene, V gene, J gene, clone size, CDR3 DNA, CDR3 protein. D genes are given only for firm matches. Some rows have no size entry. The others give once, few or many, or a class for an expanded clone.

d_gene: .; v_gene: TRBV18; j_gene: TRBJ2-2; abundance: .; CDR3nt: TGTGCCAGCTCACCCGACAGGACGAACACCGGGGAGCTGTTTTTT; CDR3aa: CASSPDRTNTGELFF
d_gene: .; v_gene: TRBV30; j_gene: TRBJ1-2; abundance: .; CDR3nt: TGTGCCTGGAGTGACTATAACTATGGCTACACCTTC; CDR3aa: CAWSDYNYGYTF
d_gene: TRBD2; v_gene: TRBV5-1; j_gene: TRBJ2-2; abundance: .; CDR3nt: TGCGCCAGCAGGGCTAGCGGGGGCACCGGGGAGCTGTTTTTT; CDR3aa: CASRASGGTGELFF
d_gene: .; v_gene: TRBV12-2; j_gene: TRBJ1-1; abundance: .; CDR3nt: TGTGCAAGTCGCTCCGGGGGGGGCAGCGACACTGAAGCTTTCTTT; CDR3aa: CASRSGGGSDTEAFF
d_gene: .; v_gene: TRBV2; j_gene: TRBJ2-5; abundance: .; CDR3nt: TGTGCCAGCAGTGAAGCGTCAGGGGTTGGAGAGACCCAGTACTTC; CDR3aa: CASSEASGVGETQYF
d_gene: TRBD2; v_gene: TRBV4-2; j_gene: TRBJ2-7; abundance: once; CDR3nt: TGTGCCAGCAGCCAGGCTAGCGGCCTCTCCTACGAGCAGTACTTC; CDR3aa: CASSQASGLSYEQYF
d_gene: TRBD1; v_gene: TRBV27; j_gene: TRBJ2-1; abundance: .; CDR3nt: TGTGCCAGCAGTTCGACAGGGTACCCCTACAATGAGCAGTTCTTC; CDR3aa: CASSSTGYPYNEQFF
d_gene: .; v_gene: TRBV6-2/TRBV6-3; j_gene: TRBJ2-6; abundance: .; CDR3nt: TGTGCCAGCAGTTCGTACAGCTCTGGGGCCAACGTCCTGACTTTC; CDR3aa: CASSSYSSGANVLTF
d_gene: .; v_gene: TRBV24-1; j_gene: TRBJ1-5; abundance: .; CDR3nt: TGTGCCACCAGTGAGCGGCATGCTCAGCCCCAGCATTTT; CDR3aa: CATSERHAQPQHF
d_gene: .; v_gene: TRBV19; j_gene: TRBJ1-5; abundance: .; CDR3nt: TGTGCCAGTAGTATGGCACAGGGTAGGGATCAGCCCCAGCATTTT; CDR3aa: CASSMAQGRDQPQHF
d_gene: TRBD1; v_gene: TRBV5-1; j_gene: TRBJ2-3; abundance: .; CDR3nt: TGCGCCAGCAGCTCTCCGGACAGGGGAAGGGATACGCAGTATTTT; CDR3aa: CASSSPDRGRDTQYF
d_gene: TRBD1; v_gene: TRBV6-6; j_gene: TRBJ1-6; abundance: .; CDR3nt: TGTGCCAGCAGGCCAACAGGGGTCAATTCACCCCTCCACTTT; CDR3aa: CASRPTGVNSPLHF
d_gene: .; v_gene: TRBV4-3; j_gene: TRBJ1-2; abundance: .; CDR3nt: TGCGCCAGCAGCCAAGAGACAGCTAACTATGGCTACACCTTC; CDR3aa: CASSQETANYGYTF
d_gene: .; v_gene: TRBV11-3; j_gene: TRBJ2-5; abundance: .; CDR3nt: TGTGCCAGCAGCTTAGATTCCAGGGCCCAAGAGACCCAGTACTTC; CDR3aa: CASSLDSRAQETQYF
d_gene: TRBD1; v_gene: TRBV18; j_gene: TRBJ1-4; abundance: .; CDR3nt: TGTGCCAGCTCACCACAACAGGGGTATAATGAAAAACTGTTTTTT; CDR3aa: CASSPQQGYNEKLFF
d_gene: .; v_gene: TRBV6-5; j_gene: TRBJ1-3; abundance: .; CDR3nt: TGTGCCAGCAGTTACTCGTCCACTGGAAACACCATATATTTT; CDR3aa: CASSYSSTGNTIYF
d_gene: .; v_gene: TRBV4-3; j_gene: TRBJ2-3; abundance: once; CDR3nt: TGCGCCAGCAGCCAAGATCGGGGGTCTGGCACAGATACGCAGTATTTT; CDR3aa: CASSQDRGSGTDTQYF
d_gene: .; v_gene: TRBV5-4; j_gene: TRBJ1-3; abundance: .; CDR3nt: TGTGCCAGCAGCTTGGACAGCCCTGGAAACACCATATATTTT; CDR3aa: CASSLDSPGNTIYF
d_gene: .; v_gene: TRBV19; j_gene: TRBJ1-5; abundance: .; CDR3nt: TGTGCCAGTAGTAGTCCCGGGAGCAATCAGCCCCAGCATTTT; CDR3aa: CASSSPGSNQPQHF
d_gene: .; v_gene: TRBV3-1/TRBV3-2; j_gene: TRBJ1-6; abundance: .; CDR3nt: TGTGCCAGCAGCCAAACTCAGGCCGCATACTATAATTCACCCCTCCACTTT; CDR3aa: CASSQTQAAYYNSPLHF
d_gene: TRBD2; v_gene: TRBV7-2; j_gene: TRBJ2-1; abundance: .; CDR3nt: TGTGCCAGCAGCTACCGACTAGCGGGGGGGCGGTACAATGAGCAGTTCTTC; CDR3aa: CASSYRLAGGRYNEQFF
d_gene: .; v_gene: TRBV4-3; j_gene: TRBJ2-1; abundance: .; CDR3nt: TGCGCCAGCAGCCAAGCGGAGCAGCGGCCCTACAATGAGCAGTTCTTC; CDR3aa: CASSQAEQRPYNEQFF
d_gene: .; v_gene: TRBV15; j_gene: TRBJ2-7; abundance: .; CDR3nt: TGTGCCACCAGCAGAGATCACCCAGGGAGGATCTACGAGCAGTACTTC; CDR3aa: CATSRDHPGRIYEQYF
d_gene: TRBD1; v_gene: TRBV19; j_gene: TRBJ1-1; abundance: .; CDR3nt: TGTGCCAGTAGTCCGAACGGCAGGGGGCGCGGGATGGACACTGAAGCTTTCTTT; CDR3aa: CASSPNGRGRGMDTEAFF
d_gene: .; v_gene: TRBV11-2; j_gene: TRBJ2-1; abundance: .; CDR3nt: TGTGCCAGCAGCTTATCGTCCGGGACAGAGCAGTTCTTC; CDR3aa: CASSLSSGTEQFF
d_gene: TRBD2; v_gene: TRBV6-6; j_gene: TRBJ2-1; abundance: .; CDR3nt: TGTGCCAGCAGTTACCCCGGGACTAGCTATTACAATGAGCAGTTCTTC; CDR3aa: CASSYPGTSYYNEQFF
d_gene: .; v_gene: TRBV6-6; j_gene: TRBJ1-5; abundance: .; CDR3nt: TGTGCCAGCAGTCCTCGGGACTCCTCAAGGTTGAGGGGCAATCAGCCCCAGCATTTT; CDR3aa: CASSPRDSSRLRGNQPQHF
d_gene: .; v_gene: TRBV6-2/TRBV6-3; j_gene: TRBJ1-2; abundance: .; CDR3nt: TGTGCCAGCAGTTCGGATACAGGGATTCTGGGCTATGGCTACACCTTC; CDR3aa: CASSSDTGILGYGYTF
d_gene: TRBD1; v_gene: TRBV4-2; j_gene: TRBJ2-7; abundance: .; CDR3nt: TGTGCCAGCAGCCAAGAGGGACAGAATAGCCTCCACGAGCAGTACTTC; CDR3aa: CASSQEGQNSLHEQYF
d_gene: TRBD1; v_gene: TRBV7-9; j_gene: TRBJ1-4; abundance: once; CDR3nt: TGTGCCAGCAGCACCTGGGACAGTAAAAAACTGTTTTTT; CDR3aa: CASSTWDSKKLFF
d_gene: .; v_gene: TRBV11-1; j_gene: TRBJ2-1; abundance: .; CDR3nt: TGTGCCAGCAGCCCCGAGAGCTCCTACAATGAGCAGTTCTTC; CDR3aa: CASSPESSYNEQFF
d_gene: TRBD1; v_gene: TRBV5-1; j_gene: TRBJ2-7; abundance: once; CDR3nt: TGCGCCAGCAGCTTTCAAGGACAGGGGGCCAACGAGCAGTACTTC; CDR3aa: CASSFQGQGANEQYF
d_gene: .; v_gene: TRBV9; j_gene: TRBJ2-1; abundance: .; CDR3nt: TGTGCCAGCAGCGTAACGACGGGGGTGGGTGAGCAGTTCTTC; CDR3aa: CASSVTTGVGEQFF
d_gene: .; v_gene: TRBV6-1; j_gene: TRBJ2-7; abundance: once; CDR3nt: TGTGCCAGCAGTGAAGGCTCTTTCAGGGTCGGAACCTACGAGCAGTACTTC; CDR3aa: CASSEGSFRVGTYEQYF
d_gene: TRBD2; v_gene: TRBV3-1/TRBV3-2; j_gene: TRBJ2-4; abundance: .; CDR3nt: TGTGCCAGCAGCCAGGCGGGGGGGCCTGAAATTCAGTACTTC; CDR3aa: CASSQAGGPEIQYF
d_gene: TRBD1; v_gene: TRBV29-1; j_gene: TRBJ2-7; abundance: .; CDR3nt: TGCAGCGTTTCCGGGACAGGGGCCAGGGAGCAGTACTTC; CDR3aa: CSVSGTGAREQYF
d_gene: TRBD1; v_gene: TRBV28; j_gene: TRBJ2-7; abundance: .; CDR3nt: TGTGCCAGCAGGGCCGGACAGGGGGTACCCTACGAGCAGTACTTC; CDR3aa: CASRAGQGVPYEQYF
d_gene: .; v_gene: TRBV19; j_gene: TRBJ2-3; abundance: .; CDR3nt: TGTGCCACCGACCGGGACGGAGGGATCTTCGGAGCCGATACGCAGTATTTT; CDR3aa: CATDRDGGIFGADTQYF
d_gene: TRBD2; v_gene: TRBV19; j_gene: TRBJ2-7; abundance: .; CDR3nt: TGTGCCAGTAGCCAGAGCGGGAACTCCTACGAGCAGTACTTC; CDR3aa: CASSQSGNSYEQYF
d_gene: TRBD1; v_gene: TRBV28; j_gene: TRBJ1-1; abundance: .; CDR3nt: TGTGCCAGCAGCGCCCTACAGGGGGGGCACACTGAAGCTTTCTTT; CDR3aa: CASSALQGGHTEAFF
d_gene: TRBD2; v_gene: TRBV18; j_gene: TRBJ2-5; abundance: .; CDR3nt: TGTGCCAGCTCTCAAGGGACTAGCGGGGGACAAGAGACCCAGTACTTC; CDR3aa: CASSQGTSGGQETQYF
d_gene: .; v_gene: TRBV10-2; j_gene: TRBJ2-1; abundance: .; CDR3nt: TGCGCCAGCAAGGAGGGGGGGCCCTCCAATGAGCAGTTCTTC; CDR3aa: CASKEGGPSNEQFF
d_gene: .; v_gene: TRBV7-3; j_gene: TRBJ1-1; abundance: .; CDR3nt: TGTGCCAGCAGGGCCGGCGGGAATCTGAACACTGAAGCTTTCTTT; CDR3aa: CASRAGGNLNTEAFF
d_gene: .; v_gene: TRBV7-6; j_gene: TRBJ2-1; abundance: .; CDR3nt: TGTGCCAGCAGCTCAGGGGCGGGGGCCTCCCAATTGGAGCAGTTCTTC; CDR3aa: CASSSGAGASQLEQFF
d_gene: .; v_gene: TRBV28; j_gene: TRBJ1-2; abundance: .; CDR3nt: TGTGCCAGCAGCACCAGGAGGAACTATGGCTACACCTTC; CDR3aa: CASSTRRNYGYTF
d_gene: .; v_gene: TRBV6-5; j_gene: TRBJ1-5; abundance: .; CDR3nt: TGTGCCAGCTCAGGGGAGGGACAGCCCCAGCATTTT; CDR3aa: CASSGEGQPQHF
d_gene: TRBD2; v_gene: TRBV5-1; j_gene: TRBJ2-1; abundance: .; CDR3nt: TGCGCCAGCAGCTTGTTATCGGGCGGGAGGACCTCCAATGAGCAGTTCTTC; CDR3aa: CASSLLSGGRTSNEQFF
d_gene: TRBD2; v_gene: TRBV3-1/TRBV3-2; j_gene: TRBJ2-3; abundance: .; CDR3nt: TGTGCCAGCAGTCCAGCGGGAGTTGAGACAGATACGCAGTATTTT; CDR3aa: CASSPAGVETDTQYF
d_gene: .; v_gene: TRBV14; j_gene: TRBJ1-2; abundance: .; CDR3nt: TGTGCCAGCAGCCCTCCCGGGGGGAACTATGGCTACACCTTC; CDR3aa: CASSPPGGNYGYTF
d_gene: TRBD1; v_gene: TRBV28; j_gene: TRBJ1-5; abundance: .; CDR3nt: TGTGCCAGCACTCGACAGGGGGCCAATCAGCCCCAGCATTTT; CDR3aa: CASTRQGANQPQHF
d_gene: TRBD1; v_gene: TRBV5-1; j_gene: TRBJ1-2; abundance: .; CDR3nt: TGCGCCAGCCAAGTACCAGGGGGCTTTGGCTACACCTTC; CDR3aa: CASQVPGGFGYTF
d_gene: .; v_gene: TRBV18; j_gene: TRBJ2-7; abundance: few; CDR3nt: TGTGCCAGCTCACCCTCGGGGTATCCGGAGCTAAGTTACGAGCAGTACTTC; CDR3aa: CASSPSGYPELSYEQYF
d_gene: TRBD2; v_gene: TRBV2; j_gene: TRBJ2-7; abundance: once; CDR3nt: TGTGCCAGCGAGGGAGGGCCGAAGTACGAGCAGTACTTC; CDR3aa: CASEGGPKYEQYF
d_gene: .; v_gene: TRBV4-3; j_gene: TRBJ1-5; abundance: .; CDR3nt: TGCGCCAGCAGCCCAGGACAGAACAATCAGCCCCAGCATTTT; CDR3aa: CASSPGQNNQPQHF
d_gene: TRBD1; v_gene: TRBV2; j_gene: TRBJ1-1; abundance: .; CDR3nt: TGTGCCAGCAGTGACACGGACAGGGGACTTGAAGCTTTCTTT; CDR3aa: CASSDTDRGLEAFF
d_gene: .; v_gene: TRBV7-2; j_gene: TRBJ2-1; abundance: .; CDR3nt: TGTGCCAGCAGCTTCGTTAGCGCTCGCAATGAGCAGTTCTTC; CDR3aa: CASSFVSARNEQFF
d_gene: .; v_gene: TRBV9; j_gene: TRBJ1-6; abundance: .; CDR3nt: TGTGCCAGCAGCGTATTCATGGGAGGGGAGTCACCCCTCCACTTT; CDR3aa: CASSVFMGGESPLHF
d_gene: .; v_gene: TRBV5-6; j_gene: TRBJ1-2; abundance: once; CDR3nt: TGTGCCAGCAGCTTGGCCGAGAGAAACTATGGCTACACCTTC; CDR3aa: CASSLAERNYGYTF
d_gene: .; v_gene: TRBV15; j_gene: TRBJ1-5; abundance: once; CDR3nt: TGTGCCACCAGCTCCTTTCAGGGGAATCAGCCCCAGCATTTT; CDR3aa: CATSSFQGNQPQHF
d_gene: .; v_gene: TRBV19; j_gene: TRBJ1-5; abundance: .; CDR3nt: TGTGCCAGTAGTCAGGGCCCCTATAGCAATCAGCCCCAGCATTTT; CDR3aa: CASSQGPYSNQPQHF